Below, 20 T cell receptor beta chains from the same sample are listed, as sequenced in a study of shared clonotypes between healthy human individuals. The assay was immunoSEQ multiplex PCR, and TCRdb's table has in-frame clones only and misses some. The repertoire includes some 2,100,000 clones, approximately 96% of them detected once, and more than 0.1% sits in the top ten. Sequencing was performed on naive CD4+ T cells sorted from blood. The subset was: CD45RA+ positively selected. Receptor source: a man aged 18 to 29 in good health.

To note about this clone: Distinct nucleotide sequences in the sample also encode this CDR3. The CDR3 DNA sequence: TGCGCCAGCAGCCGGGACGGGAGCAATCAGCCCCAGCATTTT. This gives the protein CASSRDGSNQPQHF. This chain joins TRBV5-1 and TRBJ1-5, with a weak D call TRBD1 (5 bases). With 4 bases removed from V and 1 base from J, the gap between germline ends came to 9 bases. There are 14 residues in the CDR3. In germline, CDR1 is SGHRS, CDR2 YFSETQ.

The chain is built from TRBV6-6 and TRBJ1-1, with D unresolved. V was cut by 6 bases and J by 7 bases, with 12 bases left in between. This CDR3 is built from 12 residues. Germline V gives CDR1 MNHNY, CDR2 SVGAGI (reference sequence). CDR3 protein: CASRTTSGEAFF. CDR3 nucleotide sequence: TGTGCCAGCAGAACCACTTCGGGTGAAGCTTTCTTT.

The chain couples TRBV4-1 to TRBJ2-2; D is perhaps TRBD1 or TRBD2 (5 bases each). Germline V gene data show CDR1 as MGHRA and CDR2 as YSYEKL. Trimming left V 3 bases short and J 0 bases short, with 11 bases between. The CDR3 covers 16 residues. For the CDR3, the DNA is TGCGCCAGCAGCCACCCGGGACGGACGAACACCGGGGAGCTGTTTTTT. It is translated as CASSHPGRTNTGELFF.

This sequence joins TRBV6-5 and TRBJ1-1, with D perhaps TRBD1 (6 bases). Germline CDR1 and CDR2: MNHEY and SVGAGI. This CDR3 comprises 11 residues. Deletions cut 7 bases from V and 11 bases from J, with 14 bases between. As DNA, the CDR3 is TGTGCCAGCACCAACGGACAGACGGCTTTCTTT. It translates to CASTNGQTAFF.

The chain carries TRBV11-2 and TRBJ2-7; D not certain. This CDR3 contains 13 residues. CDR1 SGHAT and CDR2 FQNNGV come from the germline V gene. V was pared by 5 bases and J by 6 bases, with 14 bases between. The CDR3 protein is CASSPAPVGEQYF. The CDR3 DNA reads as TGTGCCAGCAGCCCAGCGCCGGTGGGCGAGCAGTACTTC.

Notes on this clone: One junction end disagrees with the germline gene, perhaps due to a read error. The chain links TRBV7-7 to TRBJ2-7; TRBD1 might be the D (7 bases). The CDR3 is 13 amino acids. CDR1 is SSHAT and CDR2 is FNYEAQ in the germline V gene (reference sequence). DNA for the CDR3: TGTGCTAGCAGGGGGGCCAACTCCTACGAGCAGTACTTC. Translated: CASRGANSYEQYF.

The chain carries TRBV6-1 and TRBJ2-3, with D possibly being TRBD2 (5 bases). Trimming removed 3 bases from V and 12 bases from J, with 10 bases in between. This CDR3 contains 11 residues. Germline V gene sequence: CDR1 MNHNS, CDR2 SASEGT. Here the CDR3 reads CASSEPSPQYF. DNA of the CDR3: TGTGCCAGCAGTGAGCCTAGCCCCCAGTATTTT.

In DNA form, the CDR3 reads TGCGCCAGCAGCTTGGCCCCCCCAAACGAGCAGTACTTC. Amino acids: CASSLAPPNEQYF. The V and J genes are TRBV5-1 and TRBJ2-7; D ambiguous. V lost 0 bases and J lost 5, with 9 bases in between. The germline CDR1 and CDR2 sequences are SGHRS and YFSETQ. The CDR3 totals 13 residues.

V gene TRBV10-2 combines with J gene TRBJ2-2; perhaps TRBD1 as D (6 bases). Trimming took 7 bases from V and 8 from J, leaving 8 bases between them. The germline V gene encodes CDR1 WSHSY and CDR2 SAAADI. This CDR3 contains 11 residues. CDR3 bases: TGCGCCAGCAACACAGGGGGGGAGCTGTTTTTT. Its protein is CASNTGGELFF.

The genes are TRBV7-2 and TRBJ2-2, with 13 bases that match TRBD2. The CDR3 extends over 18 amino acids. From germline, CDR1 is SGHTA and CDR2 FQGNSA. The V segment lost 5 bases and the J segment 2 bases; nucleotides outside the gene matches: 8. CDR3 coding DNA: TGTGCCAGCAGCCTGACTAGCGGGAGGCTCCAAAACACCGGGGAGCTGTTTTTT. Translated: CASSLTSGRLQNTGELFF.

This clone showed up just a few times. The V call is TRBV29-1, the J call TRBJ2-5; D not resolved. The germline V gene encodes CDR1 SQVTM and CDR2 ANQGSEA. Between the trimmed V and J ends, which lost 4 bases and 4 bases, there was a span of 13 bases. The CDR3 sequence is 13 residues long. CDR3 DNA sequence: TGCAGCGTTGTGGGCGACGGCCGAGAGACCCAGTACTTC. Encoded protein: CSVVGDGRETQYF.

The V and J genes are TRBV18 and TRBJ2-6; 8 nucleotides line up with TRBD1. This CDR3 region has 15 residues. In germline, CDR1 is KGHSH, CDR2 LQKENI. Germline trimming cut 3 bases from V and 3 bases from J; bases unmatched to any gene: 1. The CDR3 nucleotides are TGTGCCAGCTCACCGACAGGGGTTGGGGCCAACGTCCTGACTTTC. This codes for CASSPTGVGANVLTF.

The rearrangement uses TRBV14 and TRBJ1-1; tentatively, D is TRBD1 (6 bases). Germline CDR1 SGHDN, CDR2 FVKESK. V was trimmed by 6 bases and J by 2 bases, leaving 16 bases between them. CDR3 length equals 15 residues. The CDR3 is CASSLLDRPNTEAFF. The CDR3 DNA follows: TGTGCCAGCAGTCTGTTGGACAGACCAAACACTGAAGCTTTCTTT.

V gene TRBV28 combines with J gene TRBJ1-4, with 7 positions matching TRBD1. The CDR3 has 15 amino acids. Trimming cost V 4 bases and J 2 bases; bases outside gene matches: 4. Germline V gene sequence: CDR1 MDHEN, CDR2 SYDVKM. The CDR3 spells CASSSPGQTNEKLFF. CDR3 sequence (DNA): TGTGCCAGCAGTTCGCCGGGACAGACTAATGAAAAACTGTTTTTT.

This clone appeared a single time. V usage is TRBV4-2 and J usage is TRBJ2-7, with a tentative D call TRBD2 (6 bases). Germline CDR1 and CDR2: LGHNA and YNFKEQ. This CDR3 is 15 amino acids long. Trimming left V 0 bases short and J 0 bases short, with 9 bases between. Written as DNA, the CDR3 is TGTGCCAGCAGCCAAGAACGGGAGAGCTCCTACGAGCAGTACTTC. Protein product: CASSQERESSYEQYF.

This clone has only one observation. This rearrangement joins TRBV4-2 to TRBJ2-1, with a tentative D call TRBD1 (6 bases). The V gene's germline CDR1 is LGHNA and CDR2 YNFKEQ. V was trimmed by 1 base and J by 5 bases, leaving 12 bases between them. CDR3 length: 15 amino acids. The DNA for the CDR3 is TGTGCCAGCAGCCAAGGGACAGATAATAACAATGAGCAGTTCTTC. Translated: CASSQGTDNNNEQFF.

A word on this clone: Other nucleotide sequences in the sample specify the same CDR3. V usage is TRBV11-2 and J usage is TRBJ1-3, with D hard to call. The germline CDR1 and CDR2 sequences are SGHAT and FQNNGV. CDR3 size: 14 residues. Trimming cost V 1 base and J 0 bases, with 4 bases left between them. As DNA, the CDR3 is TGTGCCAGCAGCTTAGGGAGCTCTGGAAACACCATATATTTT. It yields the protein CASSLGSSGNTIYF. Combining the CDR3 with reference TRBV11-2 and TRBJ1-3 gives the whole variable domain EAGVAQSPRYKIIEKRQSVAFWCNPISGHATLYWYQQILGQGPKLLIQFQNNGVVDDSQLPKDRFSAERLKGVDSTLKIQPAKLEDSAVYLCASSLGSSGNTIYFGEGSWLTVV.

This sequence joins TRBV28 and TRBJ2-7, with TRBD1 matching over 9 bases. Per the germline V gene, CDR1 is MDHEN and CDR2 is SYDVKM. The CDR3 is 15 amino acids. Trimming at V came to 6 bases and at J to 2 bases, leaving 8 bases not matched to a gene. CDR3 DNA: TGTGCCAGCAGGCCTACCAGGACAGGGGCCTACGAGCAGTACTTC. It is translated as CASRPTRTGAYEQYF.

This clone was counted a few times. This chain uses TRBV5-4 with TRBJ1-1, with 7 positions matching TRBD1. Unmatched junction bases numbered 4, after V lost 4 bases and J lost 1 base. The CDR3 sequence is 14 residues long. Germline V gene data show CDR1 as SGHNT and CDR2 as YYREEE (reference sequence). The CDR3 is CASSPGQQNTEAFF. Written as DNA, the CDR3 is TGTGCCAGCAGCCCGGGACAGCAGAACACTGAAGCTTTCTTT.

This rearrangement joins TRBV30 to TRBJ1-1; the D is unclear. Germline V CDR1 and CDR2: GTSNPN, SVGIG (reference sequence). The CDR3 covers 13 residues. V was cut by 8 bases and J by 1 base, with 14 bases left in between. Here the CDR3 DNA reads TGTGCCGGGAATGCCAGGACGAACACTGAAGCTTTCTTT. This translates into CAGNARTNTEAFF.